Presented here are 10 T cell receptor beta chains from one specimen sequenced in a study of CD8 T cells in ankylosing spondylitis. A single record per CDR3 protein comes from TCRdb applying MiXCR to the 5' RACE reads. In the table there are about 460,000 distinct CDR3 sequences, roughly 5.2% of which are singletons. Study results and caveats: Ankylosing spondylitis blood appeared to carry a characteristic TCR beta motif of roughly eight highly homologous variants.

These receptors have no known antigen. The sequenced material came from blood, either unsorted or a sorted T cell fraction (not recorded which). Receptors originate from a male donor with ankylosing spondylitis.

This chain joins TRBV5-5 and TRBJ2-2; TRBD1 or TRBD2 may be the D gene (6 bases each). Germline CDR1 reads SGHKS; CDR2 reads YYEKEE (reference sequence). The CDR3 sequence is 14 residues long. V was trimmed by 2 bases and J by 7 bases, leaving 12 bases between them. CDR3 nucleotides: TGTGCCAGCAGCTTTGACAGGAGGGTCGGGGAGCTGTTTTTT. Translating gives CASSFDRRVGELFF.

This clonotype has at least ten counts. The gene calls are TRBV7-9 and TRBJ1-1; D uncertain. The germline V gene encodes CDR1 SEHNR and CDR2 FQNEAQ (reference sequence). This CDR3 contains 13 residues. V dropped 8 bases and J dropped 3 bases, with 13 bases sitting between them. The CDR3 is CASGWTGYTEAFF. The CDR3 DNA reads TGTGCCAGCGGATGGACCGGGTACACTGAAGCTTTCTTT. The full variable domain, in which reference TRBV7-9 and TRBJ1-1 provide the parts outside the CDR3, is DTGVSQNPRHKITKRGQNVTFRCDPISEHNRLYWYRQTLGQGPEFLTYFQNEAQLEKSRLLSDRFSAERPKGSFSTLEIQRTEQGDSAMYLCASGWTGYTEAFFGQGTRLTVV.

At least ten counts were recorded for this clonotype. The V call is TRBV5-1, the J call TRBJ2-1; a weak D match, TRBD2 (6 bases). V was shortened by 6 bases and J by 2 bases, with 12 bases between the two germline ends. CDR3 length: 14 residues. Germline V lookup: CDR1 SGHRS, CDR2 YFSETQ. In DNA form, the CDR3 reads TGCGCCAGCACACTCGGCGGGGCCTACAATGAGCAGTTCTTC. Its translation: CASTLGGAYNEQFF.

With regard to this clonotype: A clone one base away is much larger, so this may be a read error. DNA for the CDR3: TGTGCCAGCAGTTTGTGGGGGGTAAATCAGCCCCCGCATTTT. Its translation is CASSLWGVNQPPHF. The chain couples TRBV27 to TRBJ1-5; tentative D call: TRBD1 (5 bases). This CDR3 has 14 amino acids. CDR1 and CDR2 from the germline V gene are MNHEY and SMNVEV (reference sequence).

This clonotype was seen only a few times. The chain is built from TRBV11-2 and TRBJ1-1; D perhaps matches TRBD1 (6 bases). This CDR3 spans 14 amino acids. V shed 1 base and J shed 4 bases, with 10 bases lying between them. Germline-derived CDR1 and CDR2 are SGHAT and FQNNGV. CDR3 sequence: CASSLARGTTEAFF. The CDR3 DNA is TGTGCCAGCAGCTTAGCCAGGGGAACCACTGAAGCTTTCTTT.

This clonotype was observed at least ten times. The rearrangement uses TRBV6-1 and TRBJ1-1, with 8 positions matching TRBD1. V trimming: 6 bases; J trimming: 5 bases; junction bases outside the gene matches: 8. The CDR3 is 14 amino acids. Germline lookup yields CDR1 MNHNS and CDR2 SASEGT. CDR3 in amino acids: CASRSGQGKTEAFF. In nucleotides, the CDR3 is TGTGCCAGCAGATCCGGACAGGGAAAGACTGAAGCTTTCTTT.

This clonotype was recorded at least ten times. This chain links TRBV28 with TRBJ2-5; D uncertain. Trimming took 6 bases from V and 5 from J, leaving 10 bases between them. CDR1 is MDHEN and CDR2 is SYDVKM in the germline V gene. There are 12 residues in the CDR3. The CDR3 sequence: CASRYRRETQYF. CDR3 nucleotides: TGTGCCAGCAGATATCGACGGGAGACCCAGTACTTC.

This clonotype was seen ten or more times. The V call is TRBV5-6, the J call TRBJ2-7; TRBD1 agrees at 10 bases. This CDR3 has 14 residues. Trimming at V came to 4 bases and at J to 3 bases, leaving 4 bases not matched to a gene. Germline CDR1 SGHDT, CDR2 YYEEEE. This CDR3 reads CASSLWTGGYEQYF. The CDR3 DNA reads as TGTGCCAGCAGCCTATGGACAGGGGGCTACGAGCAGTACTTC.

Ten or more counts support this clonotype. The genes are TRBV29-1 and TRBJ2-7; the match to TRBD1 covers 8 bases. J was trimmed by 4 bases and V by 0 bases; bases with no gene match: 8. Looked up from germline, CDR1 is SQVTM and CDR2 is ANQGSEA. This CDR3 has 15 residues. CDR3 nucleotide sequence: TGCAGCGTTGAAGAGGGGGCAGGGGGCGAATACGAGCAGTACTTC. Its protein product is CSVEEGAGGEYEQYF.

This clonotype was counted many times. The chain has TRBV20-1 and TRBJ2-2, with 7 bases aligning to TRBD2. The CDR3 is 15 residues long. Germline assignment: CDR1 DFQATT and CDR2 SNEGSKA (reference sequence). The trim removed 6 bases at V and 4 bases at J, leaving 11 bases unmatched. The CDR3 region has the DNA TGCAGTGCCGAAAACATGGCGGGAGTCACCGGGGAGCTGTTTTTT. Its translation: CSAENMAGVTGELFF.